These T cell receptor beta chains were read from a single sample in a study of blood T cell repertoires in COVID-19. Data came from immunoSEQ multiplex PCR; TCRdb stores just in-frame clones and leaves some out. The sample yields under 200,000 clones, around 87% seen once. The sample comprised peripheral blood. The source is a man aged 40-55 years with active or convalescent COVID-19. Each CDR3 is given with its conserved first and last residue. The D gene is left open where the match is weak. Size tells how often a clone was seen (once, few, many) or the class of an expanded clone, and some rows leave it out.

d_call: .
v_call: TRBV30
j_call: TRBJ1-5
clone_size: .
cdr3_aa: CAWGSNSNQPQHF
cdr3_nt: TGTGCCTGGGGCAGTAATAGCAATCAGCCCCAGCATTTT

d_call: TRBD1
v_call: TRBV18
j_call: TRBJ1-6
clone_size: .
cdr3_aa: CASSPGTGVGYNNSPLHF
cdr3_nt: TGTGCCAGCTCACCGGGGACAGGGGTGGGTTACAATAATTCACCCCTCCACTTT

d_call: .
v_call: TRBV7-8
j_call: TRBJ1-2
clone_size: .
cdr3_aa: CASSLERILGYTF
cdr3_nt: TGTGCCAGCAGCTTAGAGCGAATACTTGGCTACACCTTC

d_call: .
v_call: TRBV5-6
j_call: TRBJ2-7
clone_size: .
cdr3_aa: CASSFGRGNEQYF
cdr3_nt: TGTGCCAGCAGCTTCGGCAGGGGTAACGAGCAGTACTTC

d_call: TRBD2
v_call: TRBV27
j_call: TRBJ2-3
clone_size: .
cdr3_aa: CASSLKRDYRDTQYF
cdr3_nt: TGTGCCAGCAGTTTAAAGAGGGACTATAGGGATACGCAGTATTTT

d_call: TRBD1
v_call: TRBV5-4
j_call: TRBJ1-2
clone_size: .
cdr3_aa: CASSLIGGVWNYGYTF
cdr3_nt: TGTGCCAGCAGCTTGATAGGGGGCGTGTGGAACTATGGCTACACCTTC

d_call: .
v_call: TRBV27
j_call: TRBJ1-1
clone_size: few
cdr3_aa: CASSPSTGFTEAFF
cdr3_nt: TGTGCCAGCAGTCCGAGTACAGGGTTCACTGAAGCTTTCTTT

d_call: TRBD2
v_call: TRBV7-8
j_call: TRBJ2-2
clone_size: .
cdr3_aa: CASFSFLSGGHTNTGELFF
cdr3_nt: TGTGCCAGCTTCAGCTTTCTAAGCGGGGGGCACACGAACACCGGGGAGCTGTTTTTT

d_call: TRBD1
v_call: TRBV30
j_call: TRBJ1-3
clone_size: few
cdr3_aa: CAWKTGGNGNTIYF
cdr3_nt: TGTGCCTGGAAAACAGGGGGTAATGGAAACACCATATATTTT

d_call: TRBD1
v_call: TRBV28
j_call: TRBJ2-7
clone_size: .
cdr3_aa: CASSPSPYRDSTYEQYF
cdr3_nt: TGTGCCAGCAGCCCGTCACCATACCGGGACAGCACCTACGAGCAGTACTTC

d_call: TRBD1
v_call: TRBV9
j_call: TRBJ1-2
clone_size: .
cdr3_aa: CASSASQGANNYGYTF
cdr3_nt: TGTGCCAGCAGCGCATCTCAGGGGGCAAACAACTATGGCTACACCTTC

d_call: .
v_call: TRBV6-6
j_call: TRBJ1-2
clone_size: .
cdr3_aa: CASSYSGTPSNYGYTF
cdr3_nt: TGTGCCAGCAGTTACTCCGGGACACCTTCTAACTATGGCTACACCTTC

d_call: .
v_call: TRBV11-2
j_call: TRBJ1-1
clone_size: few
cdr3_aa: CASSLESSAGGRAEAFF
cdr3_nt: TGTGCCAGCAGCTTAGAATCTTCCGCCGGAGGGCGGGCTGAAGCTTTCTTT

d_call: TRBD2
v_call: TRBV5-1
j_call: TRBJ2-3
clone_size: .
cdr3_aa: CASSLGRGGTDTQYF
cdr3_nt: TGCGCCAGCAGCTTGGGGCGGGGGGGCACAGATACGCAGTATTTT

d_call: .
v_call: TRBV2
j_call: TRBJ2-2
clone_size: .
cdr3_aa: CASSEGLATGELFF
cdr3_nt: TGTGCCAGCAGTGAAGGACTCGCTACCGGGGAGCTGTTTTTT

d_call: TRBD2
v_call: TRBV5-8
j_call: TRBJ2-7
clone_size: .
cdr3_aa: CASSSWGGRYSYEQYF
cdr3_nt: TGTGCCAGCAGCTCCTGGGGGGGGAGGTACTCCTACGAGCAGTACTTC

d_call: .
v_call: TRBV28
j_call: TRBJ1-1
clone_size: once
cdr3_aa: CASSLRPPGEAFF
cdr3_nt: TGTGCCAGCAGTTTGAGGCCGCCGGGGGAAGCTTTCTTT

d_call: .
v_call: TRBV6-6
j_call: TRBJ2-7
clone_size: .
cdr3_aa: CASSPPPGEQYF
cdr3_nt: TGTGCCAGCAGTCCCCCCCCGGGGGAGCAGTACTTC

d_call: .
v_call: TRBV19
j_call: TRBJ1-2
clone_size: .
cdr3_aa: CGHFGYTF
cdr3_nt: TGCGGTCATTTTGGCTACACCTTC

d_call: TRBD1
v_call: TRBV5-5
j_call: TRBJ1-2
clone_size: once
cdr3_aa: CASSLRSVVRGYGYTF
cdr3_nt: TGTGCCAGCAGCTTGAGGTCCGTGGTCAGGGGGTATGGCTACACCTTC

d_call: .
v_call: TRBV6-4
j_call: TRBJ1-2
clone_size: .
cdr3_aa: CATSEGYGYTF
cdr3_nt: TGTGCCACCTCCGAGGGCTATGGCTACACCTTC

d_call: .
v_call: TRBV7-8
j_call: TRBJ2-1
clone_size: .
cdr3_aa: CASSLVRGSSYNEQFF
cdr3_nt: TGTGCCAGCAGCTTAGTAAGGGGGTCCTCCTACAATGAGCAGTTCTTC

d_call: TRBD2
v_call: TRBV2
j_call: TRBJ2-7
clone_size: .
cdr3_aa: CASSVTAGTYEQYF
cdr3_nt: TGTGCCAGCAGTGTGACAGCGGGGACCTACGAGCAGTACTTC

d_call: .
v_call: TRBV7-8
j_call: TRBJ2-3
clone_size: .
cdr3_aa: CASSLDRRGFEYF
cdr3_nt: TGTGCCAGCAGCTTAGATCGACGGGGATTCGAGTATTTT

d_call: .
v_call: TRBV15
j_call: TRBJ1-5
clone_size: .
cdr3_aa: CATSRRDQPQHF
cdr3_nt: TGTGCCACCAGCAGGCGAGATCAGCCCCAGCATTTT

d_call: .
v_call: TRBV21-1
j_call: TRBJ2-2
clone_size: once
cdr3_aa: CASSGGQKNTGELFF
cdr3_nt: TGTGCCAGCAGCGGGGGACAGAAGAACACCGGGGAGCTGTTTTTT

d_call: TRBD1
v_call: TRBV12-3/TRBV12-4
j_call: TRBJ1-4
clone_size: .
cdr3_aa: CASRNGQGGKLFF
cdr3_nt: TGTGCCAGCAGAAATGGACAGGGAGGAAAACTGTTTTTT

d_call: .
v_call: TRBV6-5
j_call: TRBJ1-2
clone_size: .
cdr3_aa: CASSQQSMRYGYTF
cdr3_nt: TGTGCCAGCAGTCAACAGAGTATGAGATATGGCTACACCTTC

d_call: .
v_call: TRBV5-4
j_call: TRBJ2-7
clone_size: .
cdr3_aa: CASSLGAGNYEQYF
cdr3_nt: TGTGCCAGCAGCTTGGGGGCAGGGAACTACGAGCAGTACTTC

d_call: TRBD2
v_call: TRBV10-3
j_call: TRBJ2-1
clone_size: .
cdr3_aa: CAISSGGRRNEQFF
cdr3_nt: TGTGCCATCAGTAGCGGGGGGCGAAGGAATGAGCAGTTCTTC

d_call: .
v_call: TRBV9
j_call: TRBJ2-5
clone_size: few
cdr3_aa: CASSFADYETQYF
cdr3_nt: TGTGCCAGCAGCTTCGCGGATTACGAGACCCAGTACTTC

d_call: .
v_call: TRBV28
j_call: TRBJ1-5
clone_size: .
cdr3_aa: CASSVRGNNQPQHF
cdr3_nt: TGTGCCAGCAGCGTTAGGGGGAACAATCAGCCCCAGCATTTT